The next 23 T cell receptor beta chains were all read from a single sample in a study of cytomegalovirus exposure and HLA in healthy donors. The protocol was immunoSEQ multiplex PCR, while the TCRdb copy is restricted to in-frame clones and leaves out a portion. The sample has fewer than 60,000 clones, roughly 93% seen once. Sequencing was carried out using PBMCs. The receptors come from a woman aged 18-30 years in good health and CMV-seropositive.

The chain joins TRBV11-2 to TRBJ1-6; D is perhaps TRBD1 (6 bases). V dropped 6 bases and J dropped 7 bases, with 16 bases sitting between them. In germline, CDR1 is SGHAT, CDR2 FQNNGV. This CDR3 region has 15 residues. The CDR3 is CASSGLGTKNSPLHF. CDR3 in DNA: TGTGCCAGCAGTGGCTTGGGGACAAAGAATTCACCCCTCCACTTT.

V usage is TRBV15 and J usage is TRBJ2-4; D is undetermined. The ends were cut back, 5 bases at V and 0 bases at J, with 8 bases in the middle. CDR1 is LNHNV and CDR2 is YYDKDF in the germline V gene (reference sequence). The length of the CDR3 is 14 residues. The CDR3 region is CATSGQLAKNIQYF. As DNA, the CDR3 is TGTGCCACCAGCGGGCAGCTAGCCAAAAACATTCAGTACTTC.

The J gene is TRBJ2-5, the V gene TRBV11-2; 7 bases fit TRBD1. Germline V gives CDR1 SGHAT, CDR2 FQNNGV. With 4 bases clipped from V and 7 bases from J, the junction kept 21 bases outside the gene matches. CDR3 length: 18 residues. The CDR3 DNA reads TGTGCCAGCAGCTCCATCCGTAGGGGACAGTCGATTAAGGGGACCCAGTACTTC. It encodes CASSSIRRGQSIKGTQYF.

The chain links TRBV7-2 to TRBJ2-1, with 7 bases matching TRBD1. The CDR3 has 14 amino acids. Per germline, CDR1 SGHTA and CDR2 FQGNSA. Germline trimming cut 5 bases from V and 7 bases from J; bases unmatched to any gene: 8. CDR3 DNA: TGTGCCAGCAGCCTGCGGACAGGAGGAAATGAGCAGTTCTTC. Protein product: CASSLRTGGNEQFF.

The chain carries TRBV4-3 and TRBJ2-2; TRBD1 agrees at 9 bases. CDR1 LGHNA and CDR2 YSLEER come from the germline V gene. This CDR3 region has 14 residues. J was trimmed by 7 bases and V by 6 bases; bases with no gene match: 6. The CDR3 bases are TGCGCCAGCAGGACGGGACAGGGCGTCGGGGAGCTGTTTTTT. It translates to CASRTGQGVGELFF.

The chain employs TRBV4-3 and TRBJ1-6; 7 nucleotides line up with TRBD1. J was trimmed by 7 bases and V by 2 bases; bases with no gene match: 11. The CDR3 sequence is 17 residues long. Germline CDR1 LGHNA, CDR2 YSLEER. Written as DNA, the CDR3 is TGCGCCAGCAGCCAAACCCGGACAGGCGTACCCAATTCACCCCTCCACTTT. It encodes CASSQTRTGVPNSPLHF.

The V gene is TRBV11-2, the J gene TRBJ2-3; D perhaps matches TRBD1 (5 bases). CDR3 length: 15 residues. Germline CDR1 is SGHAT and CDR2 is FQNNGV. V lost 3 bases to trimming and J lost 1 base, with 11 bases between them. In DNA form, the CDR3 reads TGTGCCAGCAGCTTGAGCAGGGCGGGCACAGATACGCAGTATTTT. Translation: CASSLSRAGTDTQYF.

To note about this clone: A clone one base away is much larger, so this may be a read error. The chain uses TRBV6-1 and TRBJ2-1, with 14 bases that match TRBD2. The CDR3 loop spans 15 amino acids. Trimming removed 4 bases from V and 4 bases from J; junction bases left unmatched: 0. Germline V gene data show CDR1 as MNHNS and CDR2 as SASEGT. CDR3 in amino acids: CASSGLAGGYNEQFF. In DNA, the CDR3 is TGTGCCAGCAGTGGACTAGCGGGGGGGTACAATGAGCAGTTCTTC.

V usage is TRBV7-9 and J usage is TRBJ2-7; 8 positions agree with TRBD1. Germline CDR1 and CDR2: SEHNR and FQNEAQ (reference sequence). Trimming removed 1 base from V and 2 bases from J; junction bases left unmatched: 13. CDR3 length: 18 residues. This CDR3 reads CASSLDERLGTGTYEQYF. The CDR3 DNA is TGTGCCAGCAGCTTAGATGAAAGGTTGGGGACAGGAACCTACGAGCAGTACTTC.

V is TRBV5-1 and J is TRBJ2-1; tentatively, D is TRBD2 (5 bases). Trimming took off 2 bases at V and 4 bases at J, with 10 bases between the two ends. Germline V gene data show CDR1 as SGHRS and CDR2 as YFSETQ. The CDR3 consists of 14 residues. CDR3 residues: CASSFSGEYNEQFF. The CDR3 DNA reads TGCGCCAGCAGCTTTTCCGGGGAATACAATGAGCAGTTCTTC.

The chain uses TRBV27 and TRBJ2-7; D remains ambiguous. Germline V gene sequence: CDR1 MNHEY, CDR2 SMNVEV (reference sequence). Trimming removed 6 bases at V and 3 bases at J, with 12 bases between. This CDR3 comprises 13 residues. CDR3: CASSHNAVYEQYF. The CDR3 DNA reads as TGTGCCAGCAGCCACAATGCCGTCTACGAGCAGTACTTC.

The rearrangement uses TRBV7-2 and TRBJ1-2; TRBD1 agrees at 7 bases. Trimming at V came to 3 bases and at J to 3 bases, leaving 1 base not matched to a gene. Germline values: CDR1 SGHTA, CDR2 FQGNSA. This CDR3 has 13 residues. The CDR3 is CASSFTGDYGYTF. The CDR3 nucleotides are TGTGCCAGCAGCTTTACAGGGGACTATGGCTACACCTTC.

CDR3 sequence: CASRAGASNEKLFF. The CDR3 nucleotides are TGCGCCAGCCGGGCGGGGGCGTCTAATGAAAAACTGTTTTTT. The chain uses TRBV4-3 and TRBJ1-4, with a weak D call TRBD1 (6 bases). CDR1 is LGHNA, CDR2 YSLEER, per germline. CDR3 size: 14 residues. V shed 8 bases and J shed 3 bases, with 13 bases lying between them.

This chain links TRBV29-1 with TRBJ2-3; 9 nucleotides agree with TRBD1. The CDR3 runs 15 residues. Germline V CDR1 and CDR2: SQVTM, ANQGSEA. V lost 2 bases and J lost 5; bases outside the gene matches: 8. The CDR3 loop reads CSVEPDRGKGDTQYF. The CDR3 region has the DNA TGCAGCGTTGAACCCGACAGGGGGAAGGGAGATACGCAGTATTTT.

V gene TRBV29-1 combines with J gene TRBJ1-1; possible D gene TRBD1, 5 bases. V was clipped by 4 bases and J by 3 bases, with 15 bases between them. The CDR3 is made up of 14 amino acids. Germline V gene data show CDR1 as SQVTM and CDR2 as ANQGSEA. This CDR3 is CSVATAHRDTEAFF. In DNA, the CDR3 is TGCAGCGTTGCGACAGCGCATCGGGACACTGAAGCTTTCTTT.

The rearrangement links TRBV6-5 to TRBJ2-7, with TRBD2 matching over 8 bases. With 1 base clipped from V and 3 bases from J, the junction kept 5 bases outside the gene matches. Germline V gives CDR1 MNHEY, CDR2 SVGAGI. The CDR3 loop spans 15 amino acids. For the CDR3, the DNA is TGTGCCAGCAGTTACTGGGTAGCGGGGTTCTACGAGCAGTACTTC. This encodes CASSYWVAGFYEQYF.

This chain uses TRBV18 with TRBJ2-3, with a possible D match to TRBD1 (5 bases). The CDR3 runs to 14 residues. Germline loops: CDR1 KGHSH, CDR2 LQKENI. Trimming took off 4 bases at V and 2 bases at J, with 10 bases between the two ends. DNA of the CDR3: TGTGCCAGCTCACTACAGGCCCTCACAGATACGCAGTATTTT. This codes for CASSLQALTDTQYF.

This clone is a singleton in its sample. The V and J genes are TRBV6-5 and TRBJ2-3, with 8 bases identical to TRBD2. The V segment lost 4 bases and the J segment 7 bases; nucleotides outside the gene matches: 13. This CDR3 spans 16 amino acids. Germline CDR1 MNHEY, CDR2 SVGAGI. CDR3 sequence reads: CASSSLGTSGAYTQYF. The CDR3 coding sequence is TGTGCCAGCAGTTCACTAGGGACTAGTGGGGCATATACGCAGTATTTT.

V gene TRBV27 combines with J gene TRBJ2-3, with D tentatively TRBD2 (5 bases). Germline lookup yields CDR1 MNHEY and CDR2 SMNVEV (reference sequence). Between the trimmed V and J ends, which lost 3 bases and 3 bases, there was a span of 10 bases. The CDR3 loop spans 14 amino acids. CDR3 residues: CASSFRGKTDTQYF. The DNA of the CDR3 is TGTGCCAGCAGTTTCCGAGGGAAAACAGATACGCAGTATTTT.

The chain joins TRBV6-1 to TRBJ2-6; D is unclear. Trimming left V 7 bases short and J 0 bases short, with 4 bases between. The CDR3 runs 13 residues. Germline CDR1 and CDR2: MNHNS and SASEGT. CDR3 coding DNA: TGTGCCAGCACCTCCTCTGGGGCCAACGTCCTGACTTTC. Translated: CASTSSGANVLTF.

The V gene is TRBV6-4, the J gene TRBJ1-2, with 9 bases lining up with TRBD1. V lost 0 bases to trimming and J lost 8 bases; unmatched junction nucleotides: 7. The length of the CDR3 is 15 residues. CDR1 is MRHNA and CDR2 is SNTAGT in the germline V gene. The CDR3 loop is CASSDSGTGRLGYTF. The CDR3 DNA reads TGTGCCAGCAGTGACTCAGGGACAGGGCGATTAGGCTACACCTTC.

The chain carries TRBV28 and TRBJ1-1; D remains unclear. The CDR3 consists of 13 residues. Germline V gene sequence: CDR1 MDHEN, CDR2 SYDVKM. Trimming took 3 bases from V and 4 from J, leaving 9 bases between them. DNA of the CDR3: TGTGCCAGCAGTTTGGGGAGAATCACTGAAGCTTTCTTT. Translating it yields CASSLGRITEAFF.

The rearrangement links TRBV6-5 to TRBJ1-6; D perhaps matches TRBD1 (5 bases). V was trimmed by 7 bases and J by 6 bases, leaving 13 bases between them. The CDR3 has 14 residues. Germline V gives CDR1 MNHEY, CDR2 SVGAGI. The CDR3, as DNA: TGTGCCAGCAAGATGTCCAGGGCTAATTCACCCCTCCACTTT. Translation gives CASKMSRANSPLHF.